This T cell receptor (beta chain) was recovered during a study of spatial heterogeneity in lung cancer. Study-level results: As ubiquitous and regional nonsynonymous mutations varied, counts of ubiquitous and regional expanded TCRs tracked them, respectively. How many expanded intratumoral alpha and beta TCRs were present tracked the tumor mutation count, which was a count of nonsynonymous mutations.

The table lists this clonotype with many counts. Its specificity is unknown. Deletions cut 4 bases from V and 0 bases from J, with 21 bases between. The CDR3 covers 20 residues. Germline CDR1 is KGHDR and CDR2 is SFDVKD. Time point defined: sample taken at primary tumor resection. Unsorted whole RNA from tumor, nontumor lung or frozen PBMC underwent sequencing. In the library, each TCR cDNA molecule bore its own unique molecular identifier. TCRdb reanalysed the 5' RACE reads using MiXCR and keeps one entry per CDR3 protein. The table records 8,000 to 9,500 distinct CDR3 sequences, 2.9% of them present only once.

V is TRBV24-1 and J is TRBJ1-6, with D unclear. This clonotype was obtained from a male donor with early-stage non-small cell lung cancer. The sequenced sample was lung tumor tissue, obtained at surgery. CDR3 sequence reads: CATSEPLVDNGGSYNSPLHF. CDR3 nucleotide sequence: TGTGCCACCAGTGAACCCTTAGTCGACAACGGCGGCTCCTATAATTCACCCCTCCACTTT.